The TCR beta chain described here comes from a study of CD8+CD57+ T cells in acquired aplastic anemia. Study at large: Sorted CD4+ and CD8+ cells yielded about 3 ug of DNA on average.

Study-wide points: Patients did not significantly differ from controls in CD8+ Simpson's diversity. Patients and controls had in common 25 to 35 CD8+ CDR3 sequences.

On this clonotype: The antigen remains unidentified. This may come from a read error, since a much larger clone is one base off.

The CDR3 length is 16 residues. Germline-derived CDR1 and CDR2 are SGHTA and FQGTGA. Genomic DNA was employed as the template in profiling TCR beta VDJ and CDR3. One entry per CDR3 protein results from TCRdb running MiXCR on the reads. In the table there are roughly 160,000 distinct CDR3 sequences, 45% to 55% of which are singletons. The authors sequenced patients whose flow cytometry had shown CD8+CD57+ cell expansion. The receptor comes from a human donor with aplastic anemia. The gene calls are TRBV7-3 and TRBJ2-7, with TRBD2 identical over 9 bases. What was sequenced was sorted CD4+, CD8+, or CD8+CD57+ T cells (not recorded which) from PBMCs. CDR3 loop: CASSLQTSGNTYKQYF. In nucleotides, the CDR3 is TGTGCCAGCAGCTTACAGACTAGCGGCAATACCTACAAGCAGTACTTC.